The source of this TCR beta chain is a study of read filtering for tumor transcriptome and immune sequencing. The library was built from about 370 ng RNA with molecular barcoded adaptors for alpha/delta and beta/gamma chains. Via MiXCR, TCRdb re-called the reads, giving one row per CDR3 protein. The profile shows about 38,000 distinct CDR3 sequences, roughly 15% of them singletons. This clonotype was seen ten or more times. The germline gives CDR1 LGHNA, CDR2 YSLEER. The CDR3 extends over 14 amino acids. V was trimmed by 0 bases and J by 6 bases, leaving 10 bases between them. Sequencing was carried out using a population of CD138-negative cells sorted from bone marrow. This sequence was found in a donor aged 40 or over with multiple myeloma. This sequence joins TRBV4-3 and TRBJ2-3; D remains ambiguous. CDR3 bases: TGCGCCAGCAGCCAAGAGTGGCGGCCTGATACGCAGTATTTT. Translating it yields CASSQEWRPDTQYF.